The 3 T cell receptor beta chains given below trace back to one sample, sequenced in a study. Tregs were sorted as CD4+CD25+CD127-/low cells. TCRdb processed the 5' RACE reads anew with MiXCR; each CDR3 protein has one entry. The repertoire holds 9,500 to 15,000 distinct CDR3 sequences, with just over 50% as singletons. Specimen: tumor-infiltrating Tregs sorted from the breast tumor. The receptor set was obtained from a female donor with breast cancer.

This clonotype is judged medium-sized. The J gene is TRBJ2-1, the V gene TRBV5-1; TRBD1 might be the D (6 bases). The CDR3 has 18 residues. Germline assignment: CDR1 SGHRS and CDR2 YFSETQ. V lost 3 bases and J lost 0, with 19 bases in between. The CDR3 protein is CASSSSLGQLLSYNEQFF. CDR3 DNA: TGCGCCAGCAGCTCGAGCCTCGGACAGTTACTCTCCTACAATGAGCAGTTCTTC.

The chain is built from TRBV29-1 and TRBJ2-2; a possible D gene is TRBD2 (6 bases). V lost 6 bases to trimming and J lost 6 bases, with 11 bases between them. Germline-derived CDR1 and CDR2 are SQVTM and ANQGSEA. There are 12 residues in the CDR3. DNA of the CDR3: TGCAGCGTCGGGAGAATGGCCGGGGAGCTGTTTTTT. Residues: CSVGRMAGELFF.

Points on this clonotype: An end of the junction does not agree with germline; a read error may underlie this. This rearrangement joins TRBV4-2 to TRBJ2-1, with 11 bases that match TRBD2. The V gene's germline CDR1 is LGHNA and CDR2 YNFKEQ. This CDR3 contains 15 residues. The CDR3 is CASSHSGRALNEKFF. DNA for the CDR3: TGTGCCAGCAGCCATAGCGGGAGGGCCCTTAATGAGAAGTTCTTC.